Listed here is a single T cell receptor (beta chain). Sequencing used immunoSEQ multiplex PCR; TCRdb keeps in-frame clones, though not all of them. The data show around 84,000 clones, with around 91% seen just once and 15% to 18% held by the top ten. This sample stems from a study of control samples from healthy donors and cancer patients. CDR3 length: 12 amino acids. The germline V gene encodes CDR1 MNHEY and CDR2 SVGAGI. Trimming shortened V by 6 bases and J by 8 bases, and 13 bases separated the two germline ends. The chain links TRBV6-5 to TRBJ1-2; the D gene is possibly TRBD1 (5 bases). Material: blood. The sequence was collected from a young man in good health. The CDR3, as DNA: TGTGCCAGCAGGGTCGGGGGGTTAGGCTACACCTTC. Translation: CASRVGGLGYTF.